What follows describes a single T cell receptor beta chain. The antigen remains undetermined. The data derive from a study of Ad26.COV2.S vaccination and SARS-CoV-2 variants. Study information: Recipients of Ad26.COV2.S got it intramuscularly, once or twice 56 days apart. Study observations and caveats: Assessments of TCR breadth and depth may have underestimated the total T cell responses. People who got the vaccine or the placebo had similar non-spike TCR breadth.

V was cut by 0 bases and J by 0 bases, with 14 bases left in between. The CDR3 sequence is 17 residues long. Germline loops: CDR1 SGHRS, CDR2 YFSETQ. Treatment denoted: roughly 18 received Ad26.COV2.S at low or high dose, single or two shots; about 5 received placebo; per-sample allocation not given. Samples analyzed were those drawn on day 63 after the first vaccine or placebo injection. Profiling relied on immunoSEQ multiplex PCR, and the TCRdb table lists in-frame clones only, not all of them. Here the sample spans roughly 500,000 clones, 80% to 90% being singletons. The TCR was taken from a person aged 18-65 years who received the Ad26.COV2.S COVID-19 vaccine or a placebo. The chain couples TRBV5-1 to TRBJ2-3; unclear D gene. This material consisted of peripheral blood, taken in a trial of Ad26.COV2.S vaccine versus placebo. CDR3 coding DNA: TGCGCCAGCAGCTTGGCCCTGTTGCCGGACAGCACAGATACGCAGTATTTT. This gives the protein CASSLALLPDSTDTQYF. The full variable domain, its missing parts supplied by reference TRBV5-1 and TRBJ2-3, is KAGVTQTPRYLIKTRGQQVTLSCSPISGHRSVSWYQQTPGQGLQFLFEYFSETQRNKGNFPGRFSGRQFSNSRSEMNVSTLELGDSALYLCASSLALLPDSTDTQYFGPGTRLTVL.